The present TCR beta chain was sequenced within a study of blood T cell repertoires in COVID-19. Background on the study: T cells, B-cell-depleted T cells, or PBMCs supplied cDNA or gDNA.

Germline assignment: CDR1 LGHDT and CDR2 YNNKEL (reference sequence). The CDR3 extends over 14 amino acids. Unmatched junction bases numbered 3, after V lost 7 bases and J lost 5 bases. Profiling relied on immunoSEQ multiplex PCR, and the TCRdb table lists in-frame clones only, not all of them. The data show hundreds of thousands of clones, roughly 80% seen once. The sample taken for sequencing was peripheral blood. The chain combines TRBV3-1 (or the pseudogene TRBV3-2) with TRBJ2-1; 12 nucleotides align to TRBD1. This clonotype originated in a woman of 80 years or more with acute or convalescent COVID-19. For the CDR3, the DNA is TGTGCCAGCACGGGGACAGGGGGCAACAATGAGCAGTTCTTC. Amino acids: CASTGTGGNNEQFF.